The entry that follows covers one TCR beta chain sequence. This entry belongs to a study of blood T cell repertoires in COVID-19. Overall study context: PBMCs, B-cell-depleted T cells, or T cells were the source of the cDNA or gDNA that made up the material.

Authors' analysis steps: For nucleated cells, counts were estimated from reference gene primer amplification. TCRdb's table, derived via immunoSEQ multiplex PCR, lists solely in-frame clones and lacks some. The V and J calls and clone size come from that table; D and trimming were worked out from the DNA. Here the sample spans approximately 670,000 clones, over 80% being singletons. With V trimmed by 3 bases and J by 4 bases, 6 bases remained unmatched. CDR3 length: 14 residues. The germline CDR1 and CDR2 sequences are DFQATT and SNEGSKA (reference sequence). V is TRBV20-1 and J is TRBJ1-5, with 7 bases identical to TRBD1. Sequencing was performed on peripheral blood. This clonotype originated in a woman aged 18-29 years with acute or convalescent COVID-19. The CDR3 DNA sequence: TGCAGTGCTAGTCCTCCAGGGGGTAATCAGCCCCAGCATTTT. This codes for CSASPPGGNQPQHF.